This TCR beta chain emerged from a study of regulatory T cells in long-lasting Graves disease. Across the study: Antithyroid drug intake by newly diagnosed Graves' patients had lasted under 3 months.

This clonotype was observed at least ten times. Its cognate antigen is unknown. The junction differs from germline at one of its ends, possibly a read error. Time point meaning: newly diagnosed GD, antithyroid drugs for less than 3 months. After RNA was extracted from PBMCs, the TCR library was made from it. According to the study, TCR beta libraries were built with iRepertoire HTBI primers and CDR3-region Arm-PCR. TCRdb ran MiXCR on the multiplex PCR reads and lists one entry per CDR3 protein. The table lists 560,000 or so distinct CDR3 sequences, roughly 16% of them singletons. Points from the study as a whole: Rather than thyroid tissue, only peripheral blood underwent study.

The sample also formed part of further work on T cells in Graves' hyperthyroidism and ophthalmopathy. From that report: Patients counted as stable if ophthalmopathy did not develop within 18 months.

Sequences were derived from peripheral blood mononuclear cells (PBMCs), sampled at new diagnosis, from a patient treated with antithyroid drugs. This receptor was identified in a man aged 18-30 years with Graves disease.

CDR3 residues: CASSLEGATEAFF. Written as DNA, the CDR3 is TGTGCCAGCAGCTTAGAGGGGGCCACTGAAGCTTTCTTT. The chain is built from TRBV5-1 and TRBJ1-1, with 7 nucleotides matching TRBD1. This CDR3 is 13 amino acids long. CDR1 and CDR2 (germline): SGHRS, YFSETQ.